This TCR beta chain was captured by sequencing in a study of control samples from healthy donors and cancer patients. J lost 4 bases, V lost 6 bases, and 12 bases had no gene match. The CDR3 has 16 amino acids. Germline V gene lookup returns CDR1 MNHEY and CDR2 SMNVEV (reference sequence). Profiled with immunoSEQ multiplex PCR; TCRdb holds only in-frame clones, not every one. In the table there are under 150,000 clones, more than 75% of which are singletons. Sample: blood. The TCR originated in a woman in her sixties or seventies in good health. The rearrangement uses TRBV27 and TRBJ2-7; 10 bases agree with TRBD2. The CDR3 sequence: CASSLLGLASKYEQYF. In nucleotides, the CDR3 is TGTGCCAGCAGCTTACTGGGACTAGCGTCGAAGTACGAGCAGTACTTC.